This T cell receptor (beta chain) was sequenced in a study of long-term antiretroviral therapy in people with HIV. This clone was observed a single time. What it binds is unknown. At the survey level, the v3.0 immunoSEQ assay was run. Here immunoSEQ multiplex PCR was the method, and the copy in TCRdb shows in-frame clones only, minus some. The sample includes tens of thousands of clones, around 87% of them seen just once. Findings and limits, study-wide: Samples were collected from the mid-2000s to the late 2010s under possibly less effective ART regimens.

This sequence was found in a woman between 50 and 59 years old with HIV. The source material was unsorted PBMCs, sampled around 2.7 years after starting antiretroviral therapy.

This CDR3 is CASSLALGGAGDTIYF. CDR3 nucleotide sequence: TGTGCCAGCAGCTTAGCGCTCGGGGGGGCTGGGGACACCATATATTTT. The chain has TRBV7-2 and TRBJ1-3; tentatively, D is TRBD1 (6 bases). V shed 0 bases and J shed 8 bases, with 17 bases lying between them. The germline V gene encodes CDR1 SGHTA and CDR2 FQGNSA. The CDR3 has 16 residues. The full variable domain, in which reference TRBV7-2 and TRBJ1-3 provide the parts outside the CDR3, is GAGVSQSPSNKVTEKGKDVELRCDPISGHTALYWYRQSLGQGLEFLIYFQGNSAPDKSGLPSDRFSAERTGGSVSTLTIQRTQQEDSAVYLCASSLALGGAGDTIYFGEGSWLTVV.